This TCR beta chain was captured in a study of shared clonotypes between healthy human individuals. This CDR3 spans 14 amino acids. CDR1 and CDR2 (germline): SGHAT, FQNNGV. V was shortened by 6 bases and J by 0 bases, with 12 bases between the two germline ends. TCRdb's copy holds only in-frame clones and misses some; the assay was immunoSEQ multiplex PCR. The sample records roughly 1 million clones, roughly 80% being singletons. This sequence joins TRBV11-2 and TRBJ2-7; possible D gene TRBD1, 6 bases. The sequenced material came from memory CD4+ T cells sorted from blood. The subset is: CD45RA-negative fraction. This clonotype was obtained from a man younger than 30 in good health. The CDR3 DNA sequence: TGTGCCAGCAGAAACCAACAGGGCTCCTACGAGCAGTACTTC. Translation: CASRNQQGSYEQYF.